This TCR beta chain was retrieved from a study of radiation and T cells in renal cell carcinoma. Sequenced by immunoSEQ multiplex PCR; TCRdb stores in-frame clones only, minus some. There are 70,000 to 95,000 clones in the sample; 82% occur only once, and roughly 7% lies in the top ten. Time point described: baseline pretreatment blood. As to treatment: 15 Gy SBRT to primary tumor, nephrectomy 4 weeks later. The CDR3 totals 16 residues. Trimming removed 4 bases from V and 3 bases from J, with 17 bases in between. Germline-derived CDR1 and CDR2 are LGHNA and YNFKEQ. This sequence was found in a man aged 60 to 75 with renal cell carcinoma. The sequencing used blood, collected from a patient whose treatment included radiotherapy and nephrectomy. The rearrangement uses TRBV4-2 and TRBJ2-3; D is unclear. The CDR3 protein is CASSLHTEIRTDTQYF. The DNA of the CDR3 is TGTGCCAGCAGCCTCCATACGGAAATTCGAACAGATACGCAGTATTTT.